This T cell receptor beta chain comes out of a study of glioma-infiltrating T cells. Study-level findings and limits: Tissue and blood shared very few CDR3 sequences. Tissue-blood divergence was below expectation in non-neoplastic patients, above in gliomas.

This clonotype was picked up many times. Its antigen is currently unknown. V was trimmed by 4 bases and J by 7 bases, leaving 14 bases between them. The germline V gene has CDR1 SGHTA and CDR2 FQGNSA. The CDR3 is made up of 13 amino acids. The iRepertoire nested amplicon-rescue multiplex PCR amplified TCR alpha and beta CDR3s from RNA. Input was roughly 95-450 ng of tissue mRNA or PBMC total RNA. TCRdb re-called the multiplex PCR reads through MiXCR, storing one row per CDR3 protein. The repertoire holds 110,000 or so distinct CDR3 sequences, with less than 30% as singletons. The source is a human donor with low-grade glioma or glioblastoma, undergoing nonglioma brain surgery, or in good health (not recorded which). The source material was glioma tissue, nonneoplastic brain tissue, or PBMCs (not recorded which). The chain recombines TRBV7-2 with TRBJ2-7; D remains unclear. CDR3 residues: CASSSDGRLEQYF. Here the CDR3 DNA reads TGTGCCAGCAGCTCGGACGGCCGGTTGGAGCAGTACTTC.